These 13 T cell receptor beta chains originate from one sample sequenced in a study of blood T cell repertoires in COVID-19. Clones were sequenced by immunoSEQ multiplex PCR, and TCRdb holds only the in-frame ones, with some missing. The table lists 78,000 or so clones, 65% to 90% of them singletons. Sample: peripheral blood. The receptor source for this set is a woman aged 60-70 years with acute or convalescent COVID-19.

This clone was picked up a small number of times. This chain uses TRBV27 with TRBJ1-1; perhaps TRBD1 as D (6 bases). Per germline, CDR1 MNHEY and CDR2 SMNVEV (reference sequence). The V end lost 5 bases, the J end lost 1 base, and 11 bases lay between the germline ends. The CDR3 covers 14 residues. CDR3 sequence reads: CASSPWTANTEAFF. Written as DNA, the CDR3 is TGTGCCAGCAGTCCGTGGACAGCGAACACTGAAGCTTTCTTT.

The sample holds one count of this clone. V is TRBV19 and J is TRBJ1-4; possible D gene TRBD1, 6 bases. The CDR3 contains 14 residues. Per germline, CDR1 LNHDA and CDR2 SQIVND (reference sequence). V lost 4 bases to trimming and J lost 3 bases, with 9 bases between them. CDR3: CASSRTVSNEKLFF. In DNA form, the CDR3 reads TGTGCCAGTAGTAGGACAGTATCTAATGAAAAACTGTTTTTT.

V and J are TRBV9 and TRBJ2-7, with D possibly matching TRBD2 (5 bases). The germline V gene has CDR1 SGDLS and CDR2 YYNGEE. Trimming removed 4 bases from V and 3 bases from J, with 8 bases in between. This CDR3 comprises 12 residues. The CDR3 DNA sequence: TGTGCCAGCAGCCGGGATTTCTACGAGCAGTACTTC. It is translated as CASSRDFYEQYF.

The chain has TRBV3-1 (or the pseudogene TRBV3-2) and TRBJ1-2, with a possible D match to TRBD1 (5 bases). The length of the CDR3 is 15 residues. V lost 4 bases and J 2 bases, leaving 14 bases between the germline ends. Germline assignment: CDR1 LGHDT and CDR2 YNNKEL (reference sequence). The DNA for the CDR3 is TGTGCCAGCAGCCCACAGGACCAAAGGAACTATGGCTACACCTTC. Its protein product is CASSPQDQRNYGYTF.

The chain links TRBV3-1 (or the pseudogene TRBV3-2) to TRBJ2-2; D unresolved. Germline CDR1 LGHDT, CDR2 YNNKEL (reference sequence). The CDR3 has 16 amino acids. Trimming shortened V by 1 base and J by 0 bases, and 9 bases separated the two germline ends. Written as DNA, the CDR3 is TGTGCCAGCAGCCAAGTACAGATGACGAACACCGGGGAGCTGTTTTTT. Protein product: CASSQVQMTNTGELFF.

The rearrangement uses TRBV4-1 and TRBJ1-1, with D possibly TRBD1 on 5 matching bases. Trimming left V 1 base short and J 1 base short, with 16 bases between. Germline V gene data show CDR1 as MGHRA and CDR2 as YSYEKL. This CDR3 has 17 residues. CDR3 region: CASSQANMGLGNTEAFF. CDR3 coding DNA: TGCGCCAGCAGCCAAGCCAACATGGGGCTGGGGAACACTGAAGCTTTCTTT.

The genes are TRBV13 and TRBJ1-2; 7 bases are a match to TRBD1. Germline-derived CDR1 and CDR2 are PRHDT and FYEKMQ (reference sequence). The ends lost 0 bases at V and 8 bases at J; junction bases unmatched: 6. There are 14 residues in the CDR3. CDR3 DNA: TGTGCCAGCAGCTTAGGACTCCAGGGGGGCGGCTACACCTTC. It is translated as CASSLGLQGGGYTF.

The rearrangement joins TRBV5-1 to TRBJ1-4, with 7 bases matching TRBD1. CDR1 SGHRS and CDR2 YFSETQ come from the germline V gene. Trimming removed 3 bases from V and 3 bases from J; junction bases left unmatched: 11. CDR3 length equals 17 residues. This CDR3 reads CASSWREQQGPNEKLFF. For the CDR3, the DNA is TGCGCCAGCAGCTGGAGGGAACAACAGGGGCCTAATGAAAAACTGTTTTTT. The whole variable domain, remainder taken from reference TRBV5-1 and TRBJ1-4, is KAGVTQTPRYLIKTRGQQVTLSCSPISGHRSVSWYQQTPGQGLQFLFEYFSETQRNKGNFPGRFSGRQFSNSRSEMNVSTLELGDSALYLCASSWREQQGPNEKLFFGSGTQLSVL.

This clone was observed a single time. The rearrangement uses TRBV5-1 and TRBJ2-7; TRBD2 might be the D (5 bases). In germline, CDR1 is SGHRS, CDR2 YFSETQ. The V and J ends lost 4 bases and 3 bases respectively, with 11 bases between them. The CDR3 extends over 13 amino acids. CDR3 in amino acids: CASSEGRLYEQYF. The CDR3 DNA reads as TGCGCCAGCAGCGAGGGCCGGCTCTACGAGCAGTACTTC.

The chain combines TRBV2 with TRBJ1-2; perhaps TRBD1 as D (6 bases). The CDR3 is made up of 16 amino acids. Trimming cost V 0 bases and J 2 bases, with 13 bases left between them. CDR1 SNHLY and CDR2 FYNNEI come from the germline V gene. Here the CDR3 DNA reads TGTGCCAGCAGTGAAGCGATGACAGGAGTAAACTATGGCTACACCTTC. Encoded protein: CASSEAMTGVNYGYTF. The whole variable domain, filled in from reference TRBV2 and TRBJ1-2, reads EPEVTQTPSHQVTQMGQEVILRCVPISNHLYFYWYRQILGQKVEFLVSFYNNEISEKSEIFDDQFSVERPDGSNFTLKIRSTKLEDSAMYFCASSEAMTGVNYGYTFGSGTRLTVV.

The V call is TRBV5-1, the J call TRBJ1-3; no firm D call. This CDR3 has 14 amino acids. V was shortened by 1 base and J by 3 bases, with 8 bases between the two germline ends. From germline, CDR1 is SGHRS and CDR2 YFSETQ. The CDR3 DNA reads as TGCGCCAGCAGCTTGACAGATAGTGGAAACACCATATATTTT. Protein: CASSLTDSGNTIYF.

The J gene is TRBJ1-2, the V gene TRBV2; D is uncertain. This CDR3 comprises 11 residues. Germline lookup yields CDR1 SNHLY and CDR2 FYNNEI. V was cut by 6 bases and J by 7 bases, with 9 bases left in between. The CDR3 nucleotides read TGTGCCAGCAGGTGGACTCGTGGCTACACCTTC. Translating gives CASRWTRGYTF. The full variable domain, in which reference TRBV2 and TRBJ1-2 provide the parts outside the CDR3, is EPEVTQTPSHQVTQMGQEVILRCVPISNHLYFYWYRQILGQKVEFLVSFYNNEISEKSEIFDDQFSVERPDGSNFTLKIRSTKLEDSAMYFCASRWTRGYTFGSGTRLTVV.

This clone was recorded only once. The chain links TRBV7-9 to TRBJ1-1; 7 bases map to TRBD1. Germline values: CDR1 SEHNR, CDR2 FQNEAQ (reference sequence). Losses at the gene ends were 0 bases for V and 0 bases for J; bases not matched to a gene: 4. This CDR3 is built from 16 residues. The CDR3 DNA reads TGTGCCAGCAGCTTAGCGCTCACAGGGGTGAACACTGAAGCTTTCTTT. Its translation: CASSLALTGVNTEAFF.